This T cell receptor (beta chain) is drawn from a study of cytomegalovirus exposure and HLA in healthy donors. Study details: The same platform was used for the roughly 130 validation repertoires and the 600 to 850 first-cohort repertoires, a later analysis reported. Overall study findings and caveats: The classifier was said to identify cytomegalovirus status with high specificity and sensitivity. The study designated about 160 TCR beta chains cytomegalovirus-associated. Most TCR sequences were seen very rarely across donors, but some public TCRs occurred in many.

Details on this clone: No antigen is known for it.

This CDR3 contains 14 residues. CDR1 and CDR2 (germline): SGDLS, YYNGEE. With V trimmed by 3 bases and J by 5 bases, 7 bases remained unmatched. The data were produced by immunoSEQ multiplex PCR, yet TCRdb's version contains in-frame clones alone and is incomplete. Altogether about 160,000 clones are present, roughly nine tenths being singletons, with the ten largest covering 10%. The sample comprised PBMCs. The origin of this receptor is a woman under 30 in good health and CMV-seropositive. The chain recombines TRBV9 with TRBJ2-7, with 8 bases that match TRBD1. The CDR3 loop is CASSAPDRVDEQYF. The CDR3 DNA reads TGTGCCAGCAGCGCCCCGGACAGGGTCGACGAGCAGTACTTC.